This T cell receptor (beta chain) was recovered during a study of blood T cell repertoires in COVID-19. V dropped 7 bases and J dropped 0 bases, with 13 bases sitting between them. CDR1 is SNHLY and CDR2 is FYNNEI in the germline V gene. The CDR3 loop spans 15 amino acids. How the authors handled the data: Reference gene primer amplification gave nucleated cell count estimates. Profiling relied on immunoSEQ multiplex PCR, and the TCRdb table lists in-frame clones only, not all of them. That table supplies the V and J calls and clone size; D and trimming were determined from the DNA. This table has about 310,000 clones, about 90% appearing once. Adults between about 18 and 89 years of age took part from about two dozen US areas.

This receptor was obtained from a woman in her 30s who had recovered from COVID-19. The sequenced sample was PBMCs or T cells enriched from blood (not recorded which). V and J are TRBV2 and TRBJ1-5; a possible D gene is TRBD1 (5 bases). The CDR3 protein is CASNLDSYSNQPQHF. The CDR3, as DNA: TGTGCCAGCAATCTCGACAGTTATAGCAATCAGCCCCAGCATTTT.